The text below deals with one TCR beta chain. Its antigen is not identified. This sample is drawn from a study of OX40 agonist ivuxolimab in advanced cancers. Study context: Ivuxolimab, an antibody acting as an agonist of OX40 (CD134), was used to treat patients. The study reported partial responses in three patients: one hepatocellular carcinoma, two cutaneous melanoma. Study-wide points: Specificity for antigen went undetermined in the expanded peripheral T cells. In CD8+ T cells, expanded clones were on average more numerous than in CD4+.

This CDR3 comprises 16 residues. Germline values: CDR1 SSHAT, CDR2 FNYEAQ (reference sequence). V was shortened by 2 bases and J by 2 bases, with 15 bases between the two germline ends. Measured with immunoSEQ multiplex PCR; TCRdb has only the in-frame clones, and not every one. The profile shows about 38,000 clones, 82% of them singletons. The chain employs TRBV7-7 and TRBJ2-5; possible D gene TRBD1, 5 bases. The material was CD4+ or CD8+ T cells sorted from blood, obtained in a trial of the OX40 agonist ivuxolimab. This receptor was taken from an adult with an advanced solid tumor such as melanoma, head and neck, liver or kidney cancer. The CDR3 protein is CASSLIKFGAQETQYF. The DNA for the CDR3 is TGTGCCAGCAGCTTAATTAAGTTTGGGGCACAAGAGACCCAGTACTTC.